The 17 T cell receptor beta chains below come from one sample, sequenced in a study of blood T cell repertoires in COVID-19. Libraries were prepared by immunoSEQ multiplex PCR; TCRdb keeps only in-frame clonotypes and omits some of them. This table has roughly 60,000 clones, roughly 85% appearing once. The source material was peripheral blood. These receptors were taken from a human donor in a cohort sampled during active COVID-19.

CDR3 sequence reads: CASSRLAGGQETQYF. The CDR3 region has the DNA TGTGCCAGCAGCCGCCTAGCGGGGGGACAAGAGACCCAGTACTTC. This chain links TRBV7-7 with TRBJ2-5; 11 bases map to TRBD2. From germline, CDR1 is SSHAT and CDR2 FNYEAQ (reference sequence). This CDR3 region has 15 residues. Trimming cost V 5 bases and J 2 bases; bases outside gene matches: 4.

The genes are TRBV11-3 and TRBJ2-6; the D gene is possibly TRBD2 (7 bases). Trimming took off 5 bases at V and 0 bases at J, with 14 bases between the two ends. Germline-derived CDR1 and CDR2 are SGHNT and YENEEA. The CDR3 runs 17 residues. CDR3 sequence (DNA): TGTGCCAGCAGCCCTTTGGGGGGGGCCTCTGGGGCCAACGTCCTGACTTTC. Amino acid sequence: CASSPLGGASGANVLTF.

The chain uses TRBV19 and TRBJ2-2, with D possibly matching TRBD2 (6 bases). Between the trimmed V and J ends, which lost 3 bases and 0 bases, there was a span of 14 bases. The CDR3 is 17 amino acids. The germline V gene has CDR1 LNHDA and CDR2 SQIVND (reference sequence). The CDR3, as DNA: TGTGCCAGTAGTATCCCCTCTAGCGCGGCGAACACCGGGGAGCTGTTTTTT. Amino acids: CASSIPSSAANTGELFF.

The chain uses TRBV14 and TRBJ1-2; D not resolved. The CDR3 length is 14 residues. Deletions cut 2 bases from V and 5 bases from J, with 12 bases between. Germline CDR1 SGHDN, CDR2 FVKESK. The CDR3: CASSQRGFAYGYTF. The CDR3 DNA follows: TGTGCCAGCAGCCAACGGGGATTTGCTTATGGCTACACCTTC.

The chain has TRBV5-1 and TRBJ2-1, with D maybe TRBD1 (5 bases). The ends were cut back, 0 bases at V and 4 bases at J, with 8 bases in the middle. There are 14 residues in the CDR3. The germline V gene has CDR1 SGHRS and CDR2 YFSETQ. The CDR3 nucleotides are TGCGCCAGCAGCTTGGGGGGCGAATACAATGAGCAGTTCTTC. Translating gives CASSLGGEYNEQFF.

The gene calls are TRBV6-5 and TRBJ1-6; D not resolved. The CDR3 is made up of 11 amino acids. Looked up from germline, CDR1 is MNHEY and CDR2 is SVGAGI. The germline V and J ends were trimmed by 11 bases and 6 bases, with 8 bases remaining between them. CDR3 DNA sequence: TGTGCCTCCCGGGGTAATTCACCCCTCCACTTT. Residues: CASRGNSPLHF.

The CDR3 protein is CASSSTGGSYEQYF. CDR3 nucleotide sequence: TGTGCCAGCAGCTCAACAGGGGGCTCCTACGAGCAGTACTTC. The chain combines TRBV7-9 with TRBJ2-7; 8 nucleotides align to TRBD1. J lost 0 bases, V lost 4 bases, and 2 bases had no gene match. The CDR3 has 14 residues. Germline V lookup: CDR1 SEHNR, CDR2 FQNEAQ (reference sequence).

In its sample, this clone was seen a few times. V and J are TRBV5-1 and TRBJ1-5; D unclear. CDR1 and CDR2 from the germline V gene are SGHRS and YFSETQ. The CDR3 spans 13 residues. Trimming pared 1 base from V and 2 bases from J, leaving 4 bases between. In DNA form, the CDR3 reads TGCGCCAGCAGCTTGTCTGGCAATCAGCCCCAGCATTTT. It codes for CASSLSGNQPQHF. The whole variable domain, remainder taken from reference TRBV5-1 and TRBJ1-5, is KAGVTQTPRYLIKTRGQQVTLSCSPISGHRSVSWYQQTPGQGLQFLFEYFSETQRNKGNFPGRFSGRQFSNSRSEMNVSTLELGDSALYLCASSLSGNQPQHFGDGTRLSIL.

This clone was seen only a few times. For the CDR3, the DNA is TGTGCCAGCAGCCCAGGGGGCGGAATCGAGACCCAGTACTTC. It translates to CASSPGGGIETQYF. The chain is built from TRBV11-1 and TRBJ2-5, with 8 bases that match TRBD1. Germline V gene sequence: CDR1 SGHAT, CDR2 FQDESV (reference sequence). CDR3 size: 14 residues. The ends lost 5 bases at V and 5 bases at J; junction bases unmatched: 7.

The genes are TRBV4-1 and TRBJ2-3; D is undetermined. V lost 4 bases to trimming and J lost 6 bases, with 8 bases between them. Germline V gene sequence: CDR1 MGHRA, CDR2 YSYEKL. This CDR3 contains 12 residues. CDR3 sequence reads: CASSPNRDTQYF. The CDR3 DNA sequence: TGCGCCAGCAGCCCTAATCGGGATACGCAGTATTTT.

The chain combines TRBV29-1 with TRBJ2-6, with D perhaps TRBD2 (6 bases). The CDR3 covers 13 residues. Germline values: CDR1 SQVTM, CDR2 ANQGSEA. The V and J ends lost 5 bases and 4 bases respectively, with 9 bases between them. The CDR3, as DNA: TGCAGCGTTTGGGGGGAAGGGGCCAACGTCCTGACTTTC. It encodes CSVWGEGANVLTF.

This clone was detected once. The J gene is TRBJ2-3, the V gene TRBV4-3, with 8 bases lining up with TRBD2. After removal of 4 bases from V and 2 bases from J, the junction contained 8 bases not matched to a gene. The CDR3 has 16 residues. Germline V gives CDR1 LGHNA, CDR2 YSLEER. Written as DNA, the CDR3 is TGCGCCAGCAGCCTGTCCGGCGGGGGGTTCACAGATACGCAGTATTTT. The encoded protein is CASSLSGGGFTDTQYF.

CDR3 loop: CASSPQGAVYEQYF. CDR3 DNA sequence: TGTGCCAGCAGCCCACAGGGGGCGGTTTACGAGCAGTACTTC. The chain carries TRBV5-6 and TRBJ2-7, with 9 bases aligning to TRBD1. The CDR3 runs to 14 residues. Germline V gives CDR1 SGHDT, CDR2 YYEEEE. V was pared by 4 bases and J by 4 bases, with 6 bases of the junction left unmatched.

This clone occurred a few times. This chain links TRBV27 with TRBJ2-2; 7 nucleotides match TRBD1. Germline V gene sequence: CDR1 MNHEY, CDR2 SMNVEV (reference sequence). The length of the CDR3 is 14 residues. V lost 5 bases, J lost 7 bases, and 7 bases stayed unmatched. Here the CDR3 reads CASSLTGSGGELFF. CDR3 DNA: TGTGCCAGCAGTCTGACAGGGTCGGGCGGGGAGCTGTTTTTT.

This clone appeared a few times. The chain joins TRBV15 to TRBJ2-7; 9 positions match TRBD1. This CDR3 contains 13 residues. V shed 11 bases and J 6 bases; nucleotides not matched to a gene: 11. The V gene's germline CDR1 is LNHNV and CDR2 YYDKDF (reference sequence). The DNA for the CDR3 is TGTGCCGCCGAGGACAGGGGAGTAGGCGAGCAGTACTTC. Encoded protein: CAAEDRGVGEQYF.

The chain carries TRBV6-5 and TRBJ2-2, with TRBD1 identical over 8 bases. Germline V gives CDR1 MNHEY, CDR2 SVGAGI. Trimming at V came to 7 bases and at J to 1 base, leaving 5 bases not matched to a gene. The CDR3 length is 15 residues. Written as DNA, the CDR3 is TGTGCCAGCATTACCGGGACAGGGAACACCGGGGAGCTGTTTTTT. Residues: CASITGTGNTGELFF.

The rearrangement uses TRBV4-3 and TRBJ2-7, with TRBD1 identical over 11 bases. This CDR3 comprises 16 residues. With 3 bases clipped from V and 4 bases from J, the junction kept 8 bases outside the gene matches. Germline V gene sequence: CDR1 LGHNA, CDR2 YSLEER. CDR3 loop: CASSHFRDRGGYEQYF. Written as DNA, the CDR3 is TGCGCCAGCAGCCATTTCCGGGACAGGGGGGGTTACGAGCAGTACTTC.